Presented here are 15 T cell receptor beta chains from one specimen sequenced in a study of blood T cell repertoires in COVID-19. Assay: immunoSEQ multiplex PCR; the TCRdb copy retains only in-frame clones and omits some. The sample shows about 130,000 clones, around 74% of them seen only once. The sequenced material came from peripheral blood. The origin of the receptors is an elderly man with COVID-19, enrolled during active disease.

V and J are TRBV7-3 and TRBJ2-3; weak D call: TRBD1 (6 bases). The ends were cut back, 0 bases at V and 1 base at J, with 8 bases in the middle. Germline loops: CDR1 SGHTA, CDR2 FQGTGA. The CDR3 runs 15 residues. CDR3 DNA: TGTGCCAGCAGCTTAACGCGGACAGGCACAGATACGCAGTATTTT. This gives the protein CASSLTRTGTDTQYF.

The genes are TRBV18 and TRBJ2-7; TRBD1 agrees at 9 bases. This CDR3 is built from 13 residues. The germline gives CDR1 KGHSH, CDR2 LQKENI. Trimming at V came to 4 bases and at J to 3 bases, leaving 1 base not matched to a gene. The CDR3 region is CASSRTGDYEQYF. The DNA for the CDR3 is TGTGCCAGCTCACGGACAGGGGACTACGAGCAGTACTTC.

The chain has TRBV6-1 and TRBJ1-5, with D maybe TRBD1 (5 bases). Trimming removed 6 bases at V and 3 bases at J, with 12 bases between. This CDR3 comprises 14 residues. Germline V gene sequence: CDR1 MNHNS, CDR2 SASEGT. This CDR3 is CASSQGSNNQPQHF. CDR3 in DNA: TGTGCCAGCAGCCAGGGCAGTAACAATCAGCCCCAGCATTTT.

Written as DNA, the CDR3 is TGTGCCAGCAGCCCGGAAGGGGCAGGGGAAAAACTGTTTTTT. It specifies CASSPEGAGEKLFF. The chain carries TRBV6-5 and TRBJ1-4; a weak D match, TRBD1 (5 bases). V lost 6 bases, J lost 8 bases, and 16 bases lay in between. The CDR3 spans 14 residues. Germline V CDR1 and CDR2: MNHEY, SVGAGI.

This chain joins TRBV6-6 and TRBJ1-2; a weak D match, TRBD1 (5 bases). Germline V gene lookup returns CDR1 MNHNY and CDR2 SVGAGI (reference sequence). The CDR3 is 14 residues long. Between the trimmed V and J ends, which lost 2 bases and 2 bases, there was a span of 9 bases. The CDR3 bases are TGTGCCAGCAGTTACATGGCAGGGAACTATGGCTACACCTTC. Amino acid sequence: CASSYMAGNYGYTF.

V and J are TRBV5-1 and TRBJ2-1; 7 bases map to TRBD1. The CDR3 is made up of 16 amino acids. Germline CDR1 reads SGHRS; CDR2 reads YFSETQ. With V trimmed by 5 bases and J by 0 bases, 8 bases remained unmatched. In nucleotides, the CDR3 is TGCGCCAGCAGTAGACAGGGTGGCGTCTCCTACAATGAGCAGTTCTTC. Translation gives CASSRQGGVSYNEQFF.

This clone appeared once. The rearrangement uses TRBV7-3 and TRBJ2-2, with D maybe TRBD1 (5 bases). This CDR3 spans 15 amino acids. Germline CDR1 and CDR2: SGHTA and FQGTGA. V was pared by 3 bases and J by 2 bases, with 10 bases between. The CDR3 loop is CASSFVGENTGELFF. DNA of the CDR3: TGTGCCAGCAGCTTCGTAGGGGAAAACACCGGGGAGCTGTTTTTT.

The chain links TRBV5-1 to TRBJ2-1, with 11 bases lining up with TRBD2. Germline lookup yields CDR1 SGHRS and CDR2 YFSETQ. The trim removed 0 bases at V and 15 bases at J, leaving 14 bases unmatched. The CDR3 covers 16 residues. DNA of the CDR3: TGCGCCAGCAGCTTGGCCGCCCCTAGCGGGAGGCCCGATTGGTTCTTC. The encoded protein is CASSLAAPSGRPDWFF.

This chain uses TRBV18 with TRBJ2-5; D is ambiguous. This CDR3 region has 12 residues. V was clipped by 0 bases and J by 4 bases, with 3 bases between them. CDR1 is KGHSH and CDR2 is LQKENI in the germline V gene. The chain's CDR3 is CASSPPAETQYF. The CDR3 DNA sequence: TGTGCCAGCTCACCACCGGCAGAGACCCAGTACTTC. The variable domain in full, completed from reference TRBV18 and TRBJ2-5, reads NAGVMQNPRHLVRRRGQEARLRCSPMKGHSHVYWYRQLPEEGLKFMVYLQKENIIDESGMPKERFSAEFPKEGPSILRIQQVVRGDSAAYFCASSPPAETQYFGPGTRLLVL.

As concerns this clone: The sample holds other DNA sequences that translate to the same CDR3. V and J are TRBV13 and TRBJ2-7, with D possibly matching TRBD1 (5 bases). The CDR3 totals 13 residues. Per the germline V gene, CDR1 is PRHDT and CDR2 is FYEKMQ (reference sequence). V lost 3 bases and J 1 base, leaving 7 bases between the germline ends. The CDR3 here is CASSLQGSYEQYF. The CDR3 DNA sequence: TGTGCCAGCAGCTTGCAGGGATCCTACGAGCAGTACTTC.

The rearrangement links TRBV5-1 to TRBJ1-2; 7 bases are a match to TRBD1. V lost 4 bases and J lost 2; bases outside the gene matches: 8. Germline lookup yields CDR1 SGHRS and CDR2 YFSETQ. The CDR3 contains 15 residues. The CDR3 region is CASSPDPTGNYGYTF. CDR3 bases: TGCGCCAGCAGCCCGGATCCGACAGGGAACTATGGCTACACCTTC.

The chain has TRBV6-2 or TRBV6-3 and TRBJ1-6, with D tentatively TRBD1 (6 bases). There are 13 residues in the CDR3. CDR1 and CDR2 (germline): MNHEY, SVGEGT. V was trimmed by 5 bases and J by 11 bases, leaving 13 bases between them. The CDR3 reads CASSPQGSPPLHF. CDR3 DNA sequence: TGTGCCAGCAGTCCACAGGGTAGTCCACCCCTCCACTTT.

In DNA form, the CDR3 reads TGTGCCAGCAGCAAAAAGGCCCTGCGGGCCCGAAAGGGCTACACCTTC. Protein sequence: CASSKKALRARKGYTF. The genes are TRBV21-1 and TRBJ1-2. TRBV21-1 counts as a pseudogene. The length of the CDR3 is 16 residues.

The chain joins TRBV27 to TRBJ2-1, with TRBD2 identical over 10 bases. CDR3 length: 16 amino acids. Germline values: CDR1 MNHEY, CDR2 SMNVEV (reference sequence). Germline trimming cut 1 base from V and 9 bases from J; bases unmatched to any gene: 9. The CDR3 reads CASSLYISGGFSEQFF. CDR3 DNA: TGTGCCAGCAGTTTATACATTAGCGGGGGGTTCAGTGAGCAGTTCTTC.

This chain uses TRBV19 with TRBJ1-5; TRBD1 agrees at 7 bases. CDR1 is LNHDA and CDR2 is SQIVND in the germline V gene (reference sequence). The CDR3 has 14 residues. The junction had 3 bases not matched to a gene; V was cut back by 3 bases and J by 4 bases. The CDR3 loop is CASSMYRGNQPQHF. Written as DNA, the CDR3 is TGTGCCAGTAGTATGTACAGGGGAAATCAGCCCCAGCATTTT.